This T cell receptor beta chain emerged from a study of blood T cell repertoires in COVID-19. Study-level background: There were acute and convalescent COVID-19 samples, and they came from the United States, Italy and Spain. From T cells, B-cell-depleted T cells, or PBMCs came the material, which was cDNA or gDNA.

Under the authors' procedure: For nucleated cells, counts were estimated from reference gene primer amplification. Profiled with immunoSEQ multiplex PCR; TCRdb holds only in-frame clones, not every one. From that table come the V and J calls and clone size; the DNA was used to work out D and trimming. The table includes over 65,000 clones, 80% detected once. The CDR3 is made up of 14 amino acids. Germline assignment: CDR1 SGHAT and CDR2 FQNNGV. The V gene lost 5 bases and the J gene lost 2 bases, with 13 bases spanning the gap. Input material: peripheral blood. The chain couples TRBV11-2 to TRBJ2-7; D may be TRBD1 (5 bases). This TCR was recovered from a woman in her 40s with active or convalescent COVID-19. The CDR3 coding sequence is TGTGCCAGCAGCCTCCAGGGAAAGCCCTACGAGCAGTACTTC. This encodes CASSLQGKPYEQYF.